This T cell receptor beta chain was obtained from a study of cytomegalovirus exposure and HLA in healthy donors. General study results and limits: Information on immune exposure was restricted to one variable (CMV serostatus). 150 to 200 TCR beta chains were listed as cytomegalovirus-associated. The likely explanation for a cluster of highly shared sequence variants was sequencing artifact. Relative to equally common others, HLA-associated TCR beta chains showed greater clonal expansion in a later analysis.

60 Vbeta and 13 Jbeta primers were used in PCR. Method: immunoSEQ multiplex PCR; TCRdb's copy keeps in-frame clones and lacks some. The sample contains 95,000 to 100,000 clones, about 80% of which appear only once. As to this clone: Its antigen is unidentified.

V was cut by 3 bases and J by 2 bases, with 10 bases left in between. Germline CDR1 is MGHRA and CDR2 is YSYEKL. The CDR3 runs 14 residues. This sequence was found in a man aged 35-49 years in good health and CMV-seronegative. The sample taken for sequencing was PBMCs. The V call is TRBV4-1, the J call TRBJ1-1; perhaps TRBD1 as D (6 bases). The CDR3 region is CASSHEQGNTEAFF. The CDR3 bases are TGCGCCAGCAGCCACGAACAGGGAAACACTGAAGCTTTCTTT.